Presented here are 11 T cell receptor beta chains from one specimen sequenced in a study of radiation and T cells in renal cell carcinoma. The method was immunoSEQ multiplex PCR; TCRdb's version includes in-frame clones alone and lacks a portion of them. The data show about 130,000 clones, approximately 82% seen once. Documented time point: baseline pretreatment blood. Treatment reported: 15 Gy SBRT to primary tumor, nephrectomy 4 weeks later. The source was blood, collected from a patient whose treatment included radiotherapy and nephrectomy. Every receptor here comes from a woman aged 55-69 years with renal cell carcinoma.

The CDR3 bases are TGTGCCAGCACCGCGACAAGGGGGAGCACCGGGGAGCTGTTTTTT. Protein product: CASTATRGSTGELFF. The chain couples TRBV5-4 to TRBJ2-2; a weak D match, TRBD1 (6 bases). With 6 bases removed from V and 4 bases from J, the gap between germline ends came to 16 bases. Germline CDR1 reads SGHNT; CDR2 reads YYREEE (reference sequence). This CDR3 is built from 15 residues.

This chain connects TRBV12-2 to TRBJ1-3. TRBV12-2 is deemed a pseudogene. CDR3 length equals 16 residues. The CDR3 nucleotides read TGTGCAAGTCGCTTAGCGGGGTTTCACACTGGAAACACCATATATTTT. This sequence encodes CASRLAGFHTGNTIYF.

The rearrangement links TRBV2 to TRBJ2-7; TRBD2 is a possible D gene (7 bases). V was shortened by 8 bases and J by 1 base, with 21 bases between the two germline ends. Germline V gene data show CDR1 as SNHLY and CDR2 as FYNNEI. The CDR3 runs to 16 residues. Here the CDR3 DNA reads TGTGCCAGCCAGGGGCCCGCGGGGGTGTTGTCCTACGAGCAGTACTTC. It encodes CASQGPAGVLSYEQYF.

V and J are TRBV5-1 and TRBJ2-6; D unresolved. The CDR3 covers 15 residues. Deletions cut 0 bases from V and 0 bases from J, with 4 bases between. The germline CDR1 and CDR2 sequences are SGHRS and YFSETQ. The CDR3 DNA follows: TGCGCCAGCAGCTTGGCTGACTCTGGGGCCAACGTCCTGACTTTC. Amino acids: CASSLADSGANVLTF.

The V and J genes are TRBV6-5 and TRBJ1-4; D uncertain. Trimming removed 6 bases from V and 4 bases from J, with 9 bases in between. The CDR3 is made up of 13 amino acids. Germline CDR1 is MNHEY and CDR2 is SVGAGI. The CDR3 is CASRTGVNEKLFF. CDR3 in DNA: TGTGCCAGCAGAACCGGAGTTAATGAAAAACTGTTTTTT.

The gene calls are TRBV4-1 and TRBJ1-1; D gene ambiguous. The germline V gene encodes CDR1 MGHRA and CDR2 YSYEKL. The ends were cut back, 3 bases at V and 1 base at J, with 3 bases in the middle. This CDR3 has 12 residues. In DNA form, the CDR3 reads TGCGCCAGCAGCCATAGGAACACTGAAGCTTTCTTT. As protein: CASSHRNTEAFF.

The genes are TRBV29-1 and TRBJ1-2, with D possibly being TRBD1 (6 bases). The CDR3 sequence is 15 residues long. The germline V gene has CDR1 SQVTM and CDR2 ANQGSEA. V was clipped by 2 bases and J by 3 bases, with 16 bases between them. The CDR3 sequence is CSVERLGGAYYGYTF. DNA of the CDR3: TGCAGCGTTGAAAGGCTGGGGGGGGCCTACTATGGCTACACCTTC.

The J gene is TRBJ1-1, the V gene TRBV5-1; TRBD1 aligns across 7 bases. The V and J ends lost 0 bases and 3 bases, in that order; junction bases with no gene match: 5. The germline V gene encodes CDR1 SGHRS and CDR2 YFSETQ. The CDR3 has 15 amino acids. CDR3: CASSLASQGDTEAFF. Written as DNA, the CDR3 is TGCGCCAGCAGCTTGGCATCTCAGGGGGACACTGAAGCTTTCTTT.

The chain carries TRBV7-9 and TRBJ1-1; no clear D. V lost 5 bases, J lost 9 bases, and 10 bases lay in between. Germline lookup yields CDR1 SEHNR and CDR2 FQNEAQ (reference sequence). The CDR3 has 11 residues. The CDR3 region is CASSRTAQAFF. The DNA for the CDR3 is TGTGCCAGCAGCCGGACCGCCCAAGCTTTCTTT.

This sequence joins TRBV19 and TRBJ1-5; D gene ambiguous. CDR1 and CDR2 (germline): LNHDA, SQIVND (reference sequence). Trimming stripped 5 bases from V and 2 bases from J, with 16 bases between. The CDR3 totals 16 residues. The CDR3 is CASSLLRAVGNQPQHF. CDR3 DNA sequence: TGTGCCAGTAGTCTATTGAGGGCAGTCGGCAATCAGCCCCAGCATTTT.

This clone was detected only once. This chain joins TRBV7-2 and TRBJ1-5, with D perhaps TRBD1 (6 bases). Germline V gene sequence: CDR1 SGHTA, CDR2 FQGNSA. Trimming pared 5 bases from V and 3 bases from J, leaving 14 bases between. This CDR3 is built from 15 residues. CDR3 DNA: TGTGCCAGCAGCGGAGGGGGTGTTAACAATCAGCCCCAGCATTTT. Its translation: CASSGGGVNNQPQHF.